This T cell receptor (beta chain) was found in a study of T cell repertoires in cytomegalovirus infection. Study-wide points: Ex vivo, HLA-C-restricted CMV-specific TCR beta clonotypes prevailed over the rest of the response.

Unmatched junction bases numbered 6, after V lost 3 bases and J lost 8 bases. Germline V lookup: CDR1 ENHRY, CDR2 SYGVKD. The CDR3 is 14 amino acids. This clonotype has a count of ten or more. What it recognizes is unknown. TCRdb ran MiXCR on the reads and lists one entry per CDR3 protein. The sample lists around 450,000 distinct CDR3 sequences; 11% were seen once. The rearrangement links TRBV10-3 to TRBJ1-4; 7 bases are a match to TRBD1. The receptor was isolated from a human donor in good health (CMV status not recorded). Some clones in this sample may be carry-over from other donors' samples. The sequenced sample was PBMCs. CDR3 protein: CAISEGTVEEKLFF. CDR3 nucleotide sequence: TGTGCCATCAGTGAAGGGACAGTTGAAGAAAAACTGTTTTTT.